The 30 T cell receptor beta chains reported below all come from one sample, sequenced in a study of cytotoxic CD8 clonotypes in ibrutinib-treated CLL. Clones were sequenced by immunoSEQ multiplex PCR, and TCRdb holds only the in-frame ones, with some missing. The data show tens of thousands of clones, under 75% seen once. The specimen was PBMCs, collected after 12 months of ibrutinib treatment. Receptors originate from a human donor with chronic lymphocytic leukemia.

This clone was found once. This chain links TRBV5-1 with TRBJ1-6; D ambiguous. In germline, CDR1 is SGHRS, CDR2 YFSETQ. The CDR3 sequence is 14 residues long. Trimming removed 3 bases from V and 10 bases from J, with 14 bases in between. The CDR3 is CASSYPDPASPLHF. The CDR3 DNA sequence: TGCGCCAGCAGCTACCCTGACCCGGCGTCACCCCTCCACTTT.

The rearrangement joins TRBV12-5 to TRBJ1-2; D perhaps matches TRBD1 (5 bases). This CDR3 region has 15 residues. V dropped 0 bases and J dropped 3 bases, with 11 bases sitting between them. Germline CDR1 and CDR2: LGHNT and FRNRAP. CDR3 amino acids: CASGLVGTDDYGYTF. CDR3 DNA: TGTGCTAGTGGTTTGGTCGGGACGGACGACTATGGCTACACCTTC.

In DNA, the CDR3 is TGTGCCAGCAGACCAGGGGTCGCCGGAAACACCATATATTTT. Its translation: CASRPGVAGNTIYF. The chain links TRBV5-6 to TRBJ1-3, with D maybe TRBD1 (6 bases). The length of the CDR3 is 14 residues. V lost 5 bases and J 4 bases, leaving 13 bases between the germline ends. CDR1 and CDR2 from the germline V gene are SGHDT and YYEEEE.

The CDR3 DNA is TGTGCCAGCAGTCTGAACTATGGCTACACCTTC. This gives the protein CASSLNYGYTF. V usage is TRBV6-5 and J usage is TRBJ1-2; D call uncertain. V dropped 5 bases and J dropped 2 bases, with 3 bases sitting between them. The CDR3 has 11 residues. Looked up from germline, CDR1 is MNHEY and CDR2 is SVGAGI.

The chain joins TRBV9 to TRBJ1-2; 7 bases agree with TRBD1. The CDR3 loop spans 16 amino acids. V shed 0 bases and J 2 bases; nucleotides not matched to a gene: 7. Germline-derived CDR1 and CDR2 are SGDLS and YYNGEE. The CDR3 region is CASSVAEGAVNYGYTF. CDR3 bases: TGTGCCAGCAGCGTAGCGGAGGGGGCAGTAAACTATGGCTACACCTTC.

The chain is built from TRBV6-5 and TRBJ1-2; D is unclear. V shed 6 bases and J shed 3 bases, with 14 bases lying between them. Germline V gene lookup returns CDR1 MNHEY and CDR2 SVGAGI. This CDR3 contains 14 residues. The CDR3 DNA is TGTGCCAGCAGATTACCCAACCCATACTATGGCTACACCTTC. This encodes CASRLPNPYYGYTF.

The CDR3 bases are TGTGCCAGCAGCCGAGACCCGGGTGGTGCGGCTGAAGCTTTCTTT. Translated: CASSRDPGGAAEAFF. J is TRBJ1-1 and V is TRBV7-3; D unclear. The ends were cut back, 5 bases at V and 6 bases at J, with 19 bases in the middle. Per the germline V gene, CDR1 is SGHTA and CDR2 is FQGTGA. This CDR3 region has 15 residues.

This chain uses TRBV27 with TRBJ1-5, with D uncertain. The CDR3 is 15 residues long. V lost 0 bases to trimming and J lost 6 bases, with 12 bases between them. Looked up from germline, CDR1 is MNHEY and CDR2 is SMNVEV (reference sequence). In nucleotides, the CDR3 is TGTGCCAGCAGTTTATCATCCGGGGAGGGTCAGCCCCAGCATTTT. It is translated as CASSLSSGEGQPQHF.

The V call is TRBV5-6, the J call TRBJ1-5; D remains ambiguous. V dropped 0 bases and J dropped 3 bases, with 13 bases sitting between them. The CDR3 sequence is 16 residues long. Germline CDR1 reads SGHDT; CDR2 reads YYEEEE. The CDR3 is CASSLGGSRVNQPQHF. The CDR3 DNA sequence: TGTGCCAGCAGCTTGGGGGGTTCAAGAGTCAATCAGCCCCAGCATTTT.

The J gene is TRBJ2-1, the V gene TRBV7-9; TRBD1 or TRBD2 may be the D gene (6 bases each). Germline loops: CDR1 SEHNR, CDR2 FQNEAQ (reference sequence). V was pared by 5 bases and J by 6 bases, with 11 bases between. CDR3 length: 13 amino acids. CDR3 amino acids: CASSQGTFNEQFF. DNA of the CDR3: TGTGCCAGCAGCCAGGGGACTTTCAATGAGCAGTTCTTC.

The V call is TRBV19, the J call TRBJ2-7; tentatively, D is TRBD1 (6 bases). This CDR3 spans 11 amino acids. Per germline, CDR1 LNHDA and CDR2 SQIVND (reference sequence). V was trimmed by 5 bases and J by 7 bases, leaving 9 bases between them. CDR3 coding DNA: TGTGCCAGTAGTGACAGGTGGGAGCAGTACTTC. It specifies CASSDRWEQYF. Full variable domain (remainder filled in from reference TRBV19 and TRBJ2-7): DGGITQSPKYLFRKEGQNVTLSCEQNLNHDAMYWYRQDPGQGLRLIYYSQIVNDFQKGDIAEGYSVSREKKESFPLTVTSAQKNPTAFYLCASSDRWEQYFGPGTRLTVT.

This chain connects TRBV6-4 to TRBJ2-2; D gene unclear. Trimming removed 0 bases at V and 0 bases at J, with 8 bases between. The CDR3 covers 16 residues. CDR1 and CDR2 from the germline V gene are MRHNA and SNTAGT. CDR3 in DNA: TGTGCCAGCAGTGACTCGGCACAGACGAACACCGGGGAGCTGTTTTTT. Its translation is CASSDSAQTNTGELFF.

The rearrangement joins TRBV11-3 to TRBJ2-2; the D is unclear. V was trimmed by 7 bases and J by 4 bases, leaving 13 bases between them. CDR3 length: 14 amino acids. In germline, CDR1 is SGHNT, CDR2 YENEEA. For the CDR3, the DNA is TGTGCCAGCAAGGAAGGATCATTCACCGGGGAGCTGTTTTTT. Translated: CASKEGSFTGELFF.

This clone appeared a few times. The J gene is TRBJ2-7, the V gene TRBV5-4; D unresolved. Germline V gene data show CDR1 as SGHNT and CDR2 as YYREEE (reference sequence). The CDR3 is 12 amino acids. Trimming pared 4 bases from V and 6 bases from J, leaving 11 bases between. DNA of the CDR3: TGTGCCAGCAGCCTTGGTCTGGGCGAGCAGTACTTC. It codes for CASSLGLGEQYF.

The chain couples TRBV28 to TRBJ2-7, with D possibly being TRBD1 (5 bases). V dropped 1 base and J dropped 4 bases, with 14 bases sitting between them. Germline V lookup: CDR1 MDHEN, CDR2 SYDVKM. The CDR3 consists of 15 residues. The CDR3 DNA reads as TGTGCCAGCAGTTTATTGAGCAGGGCCCATTACGAGCAGTACTTC. Protein: CASSLLSRAHYEQYF.

In this sample, this clone turned up a few times. CDR3 sequence reads: CASSSGGGSKVQFF. CDR3 sequence (DNA): TGTGCCAGCAGTTCAGGGGGCGGTAGTAAAGTGCAGTTCTTC. The chain couples TRBV28 to TRBJ2-1; 8 bases map to TRBD1. The germline V gene encodes CDR1 MDHEN and CDR2 SYDVKM. The CDR3 spans 14 residues. Trimming at V came to 4 bases and at J to 12 bases, leaving 11 bases not matched to a gene.

J is TRBJ1-2 and V is TRBV7-2; D may be TRBD1 (5 bases). The CDR3 is 15 residues long. The V gene lost 5 bases and the J gene lost 5 bases, with 18 bases spanning the gap. Per the germline V gene, CDR1 is SGHTA and CDR2 is FQGNSA. The CDR3 DNA follows: TGTGCCAGCAGCCTGATGTTTACAGCAGGGTATGGCTACACCTTC. Its protein is CASSLMFTAGYGYTF.

The chain uses TRBV30 and TRBJ1-1; D uncertain. The CDR3 totals 10 residues. Trimming took 8 bases from V and 9 from J, leaving 13 bases between them. Germline-derived CDR1 and CDR2 are GTSNPN and SVGIG (reference sequence). CDR3 sequence: CAGIRAQAFF. As DNA, the CDR3 is TGTGCCGGAATCCGGGCACAAGCTTTCTTT.

The J gene is TRBJ2-7, the V gene TRBV5-1; 11 bases agree with TRBD2. The CDR3 extends over 16 amino acids. In germline, CDR1 is SGHRS, CDR2 YFSETQ. J gave up 0 bases and V 4 bases, and 6 bases lay outside the gene matches. CDR3 protein: CASSTQGLAGSYEQYF. In nucleotides, the CDR3 is TGCGCCAGCAGCACACAAGGACTAGCGGGCTCCTACGAGCAGTACTTC.

This clone was recorded a few times. The V gene is TRBV19, the J gene TRBJ1-2; TRBD1 agrees at 8 bases. This CDR3 has 15 amino acids. J lost 2 bases, V lost 3 bases, and 5 bases had no gene match. Germline V lookup: CDR1 LNHDA, CDR2 SQIVND (reference sequence). This chain's CDR3 is CASSILGQGNYGYTF. The DNA of the CDR3 is TGTGCCAGTAGTATCCTCGGACAGGGCAACTATGGCTACACCTTC.

The chain links TRBV6-4 to TRBJ1-1, with TRBD1 identical over 9 bases. Germline lookup yields CDR1 MRHNA and CDR2 SNTAGT. The CDR3 runs to 13 residues. V lost 3 bases to trimming and J lost 8 bases; unmatched junction nucleotides: 4. CDR3 sequence: CASSETGGREAFF. The CDR3 coding sequence is TGTGCCAGCAGTGAAACAGGGGGCAGGGAAGCTTTCTTT.

This clone has only one observation. V and J are TRBV2 and TRBJ2-1, with TRBD2 identical over 10 bases. Germline loops: CDR1 SNHLY, CDR2 FYNNEI. Unmatched junction bases numbered 3, after V lost 6 bases and J lost 4 bases. This CDR3 contains 14 residues. The CDR3 region is CASRLAGVYNEQFF. CDR3 in DNA: TGTGCCAGCAGGCTAGCGGGGGTTTACAATGAGCAGTTCTTC.

The rearrangement links TRBV5-1 to TRBJ1-1, with unresolved D. The V gene lost 2 bases and the J gene lost 6 bases, with 14 bases spanning the gap. This CDR3 region has 14 residues. Looked up from germline, CDR1 is SGHRS and CDR2 is YFSETQ. As DNA, the CDR3 is TGCGCCAGCAGCTTCACGGGAGGGTCGTCTGAAGCTTTCTTT. Its translation is CASSFTGGSSEAFF.

There are a few counts of this clone. The chain combines TRBV7-9 with TRBJ1-2; no clear D gene. The germline V gene has CDR1 SEHNR and CDR2 FQNEAQ (reference sequence). V dropped 10 bases and J dropped 6 bases, with 15 bases sitting between them. The CDR3 covers 12 residues. The CDR3 protein is CATATPTHGYTF. CDR3 bases: TGTGCCACGGCTACCCCGACTCATGGCTACACCTTC.

The rearrangement links TRBV6-1 to TRBJ2-7; maybe TRBD2 (6 bases). The CDR3 covers 17 residues. Germline CDR1 is MNHNS and CDR2 is SASEGT. The ends were cut back, 3 bases at V and 2 bases at J, with 20 bases in the middle. As DNA, the CDR3 is TGTGCCAGCAGTGAGTGGGAGTCCGGGACTCCAGCCTACGAGCAGTACTTC. It encodes CASSEWESGTPAYEQYF.

The chain uses TRBV27 and TRBJ2-7; no clear D. Trimming pared 8 bases from V and 5 bases from J, leaving 16 bases between. Germline CDR1 reads MNHEY; CDR2 reads SMNVEV (reference sequence). The CDR3 spans 13 residues. In DNA, the CDR3 is TGTGCCAGCGCCTGGGGATCCTTCAACGAGCAGTACTTC. Amino acid sequence: CASAWGSFNEQYF.

In its sample, this clone was seen once. The chain has TRBV5-1 and TRBJ2-3; 9 nucleotides match TRBD2. The V gene end was trimmed by 7 bases and the J gene end by 5 bases; junction bases not matched to a gene: 8. The CDR3 spans 14 residues. Germline CDR1 SGHRS, CDR2 YFSETQ. In DNA, the CDR3 is TGCGCCAGCTACCTAGCGGGGATTGGAGATACGCAGTATTTT. Encoded protein: CASYLAGIGDTQYF.

This clone was detected once. The rearrangement uses TRBV6-6 and TRBJ2-7; D may be TRBD1 (5 bases). In germline, CDR1 is MNHNY, CDR2 SVGAGI (reference sequence). V lost 9 bases, J lost 0 bases, and 12 bases lay in between. The CDR3 runs 13 residues. The CDR3, as DNA: TGTGCCAGTTTAGACAGATTCTCCTACGAGCAGTACTTC. This codes for CASLDRFSYEQYF.

This clone is a singleton in its sample. V is TRBV4-1 and J is TRBJ2-3; TRBD2 is a possible D gene (6 bases). The CDR3 is made up of 14 amino acids. V lost 2 bases, J lost 8 bases, and 14 bases lay in between. Germline lookup yields CDR1 MGHRA and CDR2 YSYEKL. CDR3 in amino acids: CASSQPAGSRTQYF. In nucleotides, the CDR3 is TGCGCCAGCAGCCAACCCGCGGGGTCTCGTACGCAGTATTTT.

This chain links TRBV29-1 with TRBJ2-1; 9 nucleotides line up with TRBD1. Germline assignment: CDR1 SQVTM and CDR2 ANQGSEA. The CDR3 has 13 residues. Trimming removed 3 bases from V and 6 bases from J; junction bases left unmatched: 3. CDR3 in amino acids: CSVDPGQGNEQFF. For the CDR3, the DNA is TGCAGCGTTGACCCGGGACAGGGCAATGAGCAGTTCTTC.